The 9 T cell receptor beta chains presented below share a single source sample, sequenced in a study of blood T cell repertoires in COVID-19. The repertoire was sequenced with immunoSEQ multiplex PCR; TCRdb's copy has only in-frame clones and lacks some. The profile shows approximately 300,000 clones, around four fifths of them singletons. Sequenced: peripheral blood. The receptors were gathered from a woman between 45 and 60 years old with active or convalescent COVID-19.

This chain joins TRBV6-2 or TRBV6-3 and TRBJ1-1; 8 bases map to TRBD1. Germline V CDR1 and CDR2: MNHEY, SVGEGT. The CDR3 is made up of 13 amino acids. After removal of 4 bases from V and 4 bases from J, the junction contained 2 bases not matched to a gene. Here the CDR3 reads CASSFQGATEAFF. DNA for the CDR3: TGTGCCAGCAGTTTTCAGGGGGCCACTGAAGCTTTCTTT.

This clone was observed a handful of times. The V and J genes are TRBV6-5 and TRBJ1-6; D possibly corresponds to TRBD1 (5 bases). The V gene lost 6 bases and the J gene lost 4 bases, with 10 bases spanning the gap. The length of the CDR3 is 14 residues. Germline assignment: CDR1 MNHEY and CDR2 SVGAGI. Here the CDR3 reads CASRQVLYNSPLHF. The CDR3 coding sequence is TGTGCCAGCAGACAGGTTCTTTATAATTCACCCCTCCACTTT.

The V gene is TRBV28, the J gene TRBJ1-1; D not certain. The CDR3 extends over 14 amino acids. Germline CDR1 reads MDHEN; CDR2 reads SYDVKM. Trimming removed 2 bases from V and 3 bases from J, with 10 bases in between. The CDR3 DNA sequence: TGTGCCAGCAGTTTACCGGGGAGTGACACTGAAGCTTTCTTT. It specifies CASSLPGSDTEAFF.

The chain carries TRBV6-1 and TRBJ1-6; 7 nucleotides agree with TRBD1. Germline trimming cut 2 bases from V and 5 bases from J; bases unmatched to any gene: 3. Germline V gene lookup returns CDR1 MNHNS and CDR2 SASEGT. The length of the CDR3 is 15 residues. CDR3 in DNA: TGTGCCAGCAGTGAACACGGACAGGATAATTCACCCCTCCACTTT. It encodes CASSEHGQDNSPLHF.

The V call is TRBV19, the J call TRBJ2-1, with TRBD2 as a possible D gene (7 bases). Trimming removed 10 bases at V and 7 bases at J, with 23 bases between. This CDR3 contains 15 residues. Per the germline V gene, CDR1 is LNHDA and CDR2 is SQIVND (reference sequence). The CDR3 sequence is CATRSGAWGGNEQFF. In DNA form, the CDR3 reads TGTGCCACCCGATCGGGGGCCTGGGGGGGGAATGAGCAGTTCTTC.

The V gene is TRBV3-1 (or the pseudogene TRBV3-2), the J gene TRBJ2-2; 9 bases agree with TRBD2. J lost 5 bases, V lost 1 base, and 26 bases had no gene match. CDR3 length: 23 amino acids. Looked up from germline, CDR1 is LGHDT and CDR2 is YNNKEL (reference sequence). Written as DNA, the CDR3 is TGTGCCAGCAGCCAAGGAAGGCGATGGGCAGGGGCGGGAGGGCCAATGAGGACCGGGGAGCTGTTTTTT. This encodes CASSQGRRWAGAGGPMRTGELFF.

The genes are TRBV19 and TRBJ1-5, with no clear D. V was pared by 6 bases and J by 6 bases, with 18 bases between. CDR3 size: 15 residues. CDR1 LNHDA and CDR2 SQIVND come from the germline V gene (reference sequence). CDR3 in DNA: TGTGCCAGTAGGGAGGCGGTGGGCTTACGTCAGCCCCAGCATTTT. The encoded protein is CASREAVGLRQPQHF.

This clone appeared a single time. The chain is built from TRBV5-1 and TRBJ2-1, with unresolved D. The CDR3 has 13 residues. V lost 4 bases, J lost 5 bases, and 10 bases lay in between. The germline V gene has CDR1 SGHRS and CDR2 YFSETQ. In DNA, the CDR3 is TGCGCCAGCAGCCATAGTCCGAACAATGAGCAGTTCTTC. It specifies CASSHSPNNEQFF.

V and J are TRBV19 and TRBJ2-2; D may be TRBD2 (6 bases). Germline V CDR1 and CDR2: LNHDA, SQIVND (reference sequence). V was clipped by 4 bases and J by 1 base, with 16 bases between them. This CDR3 spans 17 amino acids. The CDR3 here is CASSKRAGAGNTGELFF. The CDR3 region has the DNA TGTGCCAGTAGTAAACGAGCTGGAGCGGGGAACACCGGGGAGCTGTTTTTT. Full variable domain (rest looked up from reference TRBV19 and TRBJ2-2): DGGITQSPKYLFRKEGQNVTLSCEQNLNHDAMYWYRQDPGQGLRLIYYSQIVNDFQKGDIAEGYSVSREKKESFPLTVTSAQKNPTAFYLCASSKRAGAGNTGELFFGEGSRLTVL.